The 7 T cell receptor beta chains presented below share a single source sample, sequenced in a study of T cell changes during pregnancy in multiple sclerosis. Clones were read by immunoSEQ multiplex PCR, and TCRdb kept only the in-frame ones, dropping some. The table shows about 30,000 clones, with roughly nine tenths occurring only once. This sample comprised CD8+ T cells from peripheral blood mononuclear cells, obtained in the second trimester of pregnancy. All receptors derive from a female donor with multiple sclerosis, enrolled in a pregnancy study.

Written as DNA, the CDR3 is TGTGCCAGCAGTGACACTAGCGGGGGGGCAGATACGCAGTATTTT. As protein: CASSDTSGGADTQYF. This chain uses TRBV6-4 with TRBJ2-3; 13 bases map to TRBD2. CDR1 and CDR2 from the germline V gene are MRHNA and SNTAGT. After removal of 2 bases from V and 4 bases from J, the junction contained 0 bases not matched to a gene. The length of the CDR3 is 15 residues.

The V and J genes are TRBV6-5 and TRBJ1-3; 7 bases fit TRBD1. V shed 0 bases, J shed 9 bases, and the junction held 8 bases outside the gene matches. Germline CDR1 reads MNHEY; CDR2 reads SVGAGI. The CDR3 runs to 15 residues. CDR3 sequence reads: CASSYSGQEAGTIYF. The CDR3 DNA sequence: TGTGCCAGCAGTTACTCTGGACAGGAGGCAGGCACCATATATTTT.

The V call is TRBV2, the J call TRBJ2-5, with TRBD2 matching 8 bases. CDR1 is SNHLY, CDR2 FYNNEI, per germline. The CDR3 runs to 16 residues. Trimming cost V 5 bases and J 5 bases; bases outside gene matches: 13. The CDR3 region has the DNA TGTGCCAGCAGTTCCCTCCGGGGGGGGTCTCTTGAGACCCAGTACTTC. This translates into CASSSLRGGSLETQYF. Drawing the rest from reference TRBV2 and TRBJ2-5, the complete variable domain is EPEVTQTPSHQVTQMGQEVILRCVPISNHLYFYWYRQILGQKVEFLVSFYNNEISEKSEIFDDQFSVERPDGSNFTLKIRSTKLEDSAMYFCASSSLRGGSLETQYFGPGTRLLVL.

This chain uses TRBV9 with TRBJ2-7; D is unresolved. The CDR3 is made up of 13 amino acids. V lost 0 bases and J lost 3, with 7 bases in between. Looked up from germline, CDR1 is SGDLS and CDR2 is YYNGEE. The CDR3 reads CASSVGQNYEQYF. CDR3 nucleotide sequence: TGTGCCAGCAGCGTAGGCCAGAACTACGAGCAGTACTTC.

The J gene is TRBJ2-7, the V gene TRBV9; TRBD1 aligns across 10 bases. Unmatched junction bases numbered 8, after V lost 2 bases and J lost 6 bases. This CDR3 has 15 amino acids. The germline gives CDR1 SGDLS, CDR2 YYNGEE. CDR3 sequence: CASSVGGTGVGEQYF. The CDR3 nucleotides read TGTGCCAGCAGCGTCGGGGGGACAGGGGTCGGCGAGCAGTACTTC.

The genes are TRBV19 and TRBJ2-1; a possible D gene is TRBD2 (5 bases). The CDR3 sequence is 13 residues long. Germline V gives CDR1 LNHDA, CDR2 SQIVND (reference sequence). V dropped 3 bases and J dropped 6 bases, with 9 bases sitting between them. CDR3 sequence: CASSIVGVNEQFF. CDR3 nucleotides: TGTGCCAGTAGTATTGTCGGGGTCAATGAGCAGTTCTTC.

This clone was recorded once. The V gene is TRBV7-9, the J gene TRBJ1-3; D is possibly TRBD1 (6 bases). Deletions cut 3 bases from V and 4 bases from J, with 10 bases between. The CDR3 extends over 14 amino acids. Germline values: CDR1 SEHNR, CDR2 FQNEAQ (reference sequence). CDR3 region: CASSFATGGNTIYF. In DNA form, the CDR3 reads TGTGCCAGCAGCTTCGCGACAGGAGGAAACACCATATATTTT.